This TCR beta chain was captured by sequencing in a study of T-cell memory formation after mild COVID-19 (dated by TCRdb to the early 2020s). A note on the overall study: Most TCR sequence clusters were specific to one of the two donors. In a couple of donors, T-cell clones that expanded and contracted after mild COVID-19 were tracked by sequencing TCRalpha and TCRbeta repertoires over time. Two young, previously healthy adult volunteers, one female and one male, were included in the cohort. Overall study results and their limits: SARS-CoV-2 specificity of the second-wave clones peaking on day 37 was not confirmed. The study covered only a couple of mild cases, and larger cohorts including severe cases with pre-infection samples were considered necessary. Contracting CD4+ clones turned up mainly in the CM and EM memory subsets, whereas EMRA was where CD8+ clones were enriched. Clones contracting from day 15 to 85 had balanced CD4/CD8 phenotypes, while a second wave expanding from day 15 to 37 was biased towards CD4+. The detection of some responding clones in pre-infection memory suggests that pre-existing cross-reactive memory T cells joined the SARS-CoV-2 response.

This clonotype was detected a few times. The antigen it recognizes is unknown. No much larger clone exists at a distance of one base, and base qualities are not known. PBMCs were isolated by Ficoll-Paque density gradient centrifugation. For sequencing, an Illumina NovaSeq 6000 was employed. TCRalpha and TCRbeta cDNA libraries were constructed by 5'RACE with constant-segment primers, with sample barcodes and unique molecular identifiers being introduced. Trizol reagent was used to extract RNA from every sample. Libraries were amplified in two PCR steps, with a second sample barcode and Illumina TruSeq adapters added in the second step. The libraries were sequenced on an Illumina NovaSeq using 2 x 150 bp paired-end reads. The original methods were these. Demultiplexing of reads and collapsing into UMI-guided consensus sequences were performed with migec v1.2.7. With mixcr v2.1.11, UMI consensuses were aligned to TRA and TRB V and J templates and assembled into clonotypes. A clonotype was counted as expanded or contracted only when both edgeR and NoisET called the clonotype significant, with the noise models trained on biological replicates. For edgeR calls, a false discovery rate-adjusted p below 0.01 and a log2 fold-change threshold of 1 were applied. As an exploratory analysis of dynamics, PCA with hierarchical clustering was applied to max-normalized trajectories of the 1000 most abundant clonotypes. Separately sequenced CD4+ and CD8+ repertoires were used to assign a CD4 or CD8 phenotype to each responding clone. Through fastp at Q25 and MiXCR, TCRdb rebuilt clones from the public reads, retaining in-frame beta chains. Each CDR3 protein gets just one entry, which takes the most common genes and DNA from the rows behind it. These V and J calls derive from TCRdb rather than the authors' analysis. This sample lists 360,000 or so distinct CDR3 sequences; around 27% were detected once. The ten largest clones represent around an eighth of the sample.

The CDR3 numbers 11 residues from cysteine through phenylalanine. Only the CDR3 region is kept as DNA, spanning 33 bases read in frame from base 1. CDR1 and CDR2 (DFQATT, SNEGSKA) derive from the germline V gene (reference sequence). The chain joins TRBV20-1 to TRBJ2-3; the D gene cannot be resolved reliably. The source of this sequence is an adult woman who had mild COVID-19 (a few samples of this study predate the infection). The sample titles of this study are shuffled in the database, so cell type and time point are left out; the donor was told from shared clones. The sequenced sample consisted of PBMCs or a T cell subset sorted from them (not recorded which). CDR3 protein: CRASLSDTQYF. The sequenced DNA: TGCAGGGCATCGCTTTCAGATACGCAGTATTTT.